The next 3 T cell receptor beta chains were all read from a single sample in a study of memory CD8 T cells in hepatitis C reinfection. Some clones are missing from TCRdb's copy, which holds only in-frame ones; the method was immunoSEQ multiplex PCR. The repertoire holds 40,000 to 45,000 clones, with 88% as singletons. Specified time point: peak reinfection, 3 to 8 weeks after reinfection detection. TCR sequencing was done directly ex vivo on sorted cells, without expansion in vitro. Material: naive CD8+ T cells sorted from blood. These receptors all come from a man aged 18 to 29 with hepatitis C virus infection.

The chain combines TRBV19 with TRBJ1-5; 9 bases map to TRBD1. CDR1 LNHDA and CDR2 SQIVND come from the germline V gene (reference sequence). CDR3 length: 15 residues. V trimming: 1 base; J trimming: 3 bases; junction bases outside the gene matches: 1. The CDR3 is CASSIGTGANQPQHF. DNA of the CDR3: TGTGCCAGTAGTATAGGGACAGGGGCCAATCAGCCCCAGCATTTT.

The J gene is TRBJ2-2, the V gene TRBV21-1; the table gives TRBD1 as D, unverified against the DNA. TRBV21-1 is recorded as a pseudogene. The CDR3 is 16 residues long. In DNA form, the CDR3 reads TGTGCCAGCAGCAAATGGCCAGGGGTCCTCACCGGGGAGCTGTTTTTT. Its translation is CASSKWPGVLTGELFF.

This clone was picked up one time. The chain employs TRBV29-1 and TRBJ2-5; D is undetermined. V was clipped by 0 bases and J by 0 bases, with 14 bases between them. This CDR3 region has 16 residues. Per the germline V gene, CDR1 is SQVTM and CDR2 is ANQGSEA. The CDR3 sequence is CSVEDLNSPYQETQYF. The CDR3 bases are TGCAGCGTTGAAGATCTTAACTCGCCGTACCAAGAGACCCAGTACTTC.